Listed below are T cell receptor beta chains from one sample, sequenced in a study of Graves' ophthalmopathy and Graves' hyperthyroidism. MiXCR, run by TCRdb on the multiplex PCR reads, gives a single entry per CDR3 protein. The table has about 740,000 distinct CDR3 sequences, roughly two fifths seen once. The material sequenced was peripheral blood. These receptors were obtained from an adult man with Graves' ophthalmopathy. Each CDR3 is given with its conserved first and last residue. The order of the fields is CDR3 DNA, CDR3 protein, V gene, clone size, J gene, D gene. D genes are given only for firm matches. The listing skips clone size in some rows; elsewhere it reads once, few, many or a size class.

TGTGCCAGTAGTATAGTCGGCAGGGCTCTCGAGCAGTACTTC	CASSIVGRALEQYF	TRBV19	.	TRBJ2-7	.
TGCGCCAGCAGCTTAAGGCAGGGGAACTATGGCTACACCTTC	CASSLRQGNYGYTF	TRBV7-9	many	TRBJ1-2	.
TGCGCCAGCAGCCAAGGAGACAGGGCGCTGAATGGCTACACCTTC	CASSQGDRALNGYTF	TRBV4-1	.	TRBJ1-2	TRBD1
TGTGCCAGCAGTTACTTGGACAGAATGAACACTGAAGCTTTCTTT	CASSYLDRMNTEAFF	TRBV7-3	.	TRBJ1-1	.
TGTGCCAGCTCACCACAGGGTCTACCCGATGGCTACACCTTC	CASSPQGLPDGYTF	TRBV2	few	TRBJ1-2	.
TGTGCCAGCAGCCAAGACGACAGGGGTTACCACGAGCAGTACTTC	CASSQDDRGYHEQYF	TRBV9	.	TRBJ2-7	TRBD1
TGTGCCACCCAAGGCGGGGGTAACTATGGCTACACCTTC	CATQGGGNYGYTF	TRBV10-3	many	TRBJ1-2	.
TGTGCCATCAGTGAAGCGCCCAGGGACAGGGGAGGCTACACCTTC	CAISEAPRDRGGYTF	TRBV10-3	.	TRBJ1-2	TRBD1
TGTGCCAGCAGTCAGCGGGGGGGACAAGAGACCATATATTTT	CASSQRGGQETIYF	TRBV25-1	.	TRBJ1-3	.
TGTGCCAGCAGCGAATTCAAACAGGGGTTTACCTCTGGGGCCAACGTCCTGACTTTC	CASSEFKQGFTSGANVLTF	TRBV7-9	few	TRBJ2-6	TRBD1
TGTGCCAGCAGCCAACCGGATACGACGGAAAATCAAGAGACCCAGTACTTC	CASSQPDTTENQETQYF	TRBV4-2	.	TRBJ2-5	.
TGTGCCACCAGCATAGCAGGCAACAACTATGGCTACACCTTC	CATSIAGNNYGYTF	TRBV15	many	TRBJ1-2	.
TGTGCCAGCAGCGTGACACCGAACACTGAAGCTTTCTTT	CASSVTPNTEAFF	TRBV7-9	.	TRBJ1-1	.
TGTGCCAGCAGCCCGGCAGGGGGCACTTCACCCCTCCACTTT	CASSPAGGTSPLHF	TRBV7-9	many	TRBJ1-6	TRBD1
TGTGCCATCAGTGATACGACAGGTAACTTCGGCTACACCTTC	CAISDTTGNFGYTF	TRBV10-3	once	TRBJ1-2	.
TGTGCCAGCAGCGCAGGAGGGGGCGCAAGGCAGCCCCAGTATTTT	CASSAGGGARQPQYF	TRBV7-2	.	TRBJ2-3	.
TGTGCCAGCAGTCCCCGTGCCGCTAACTATGGCTACACCTTC	CASSPRAANYGYTF	TRBV2	.	TRBJ1-2	.
TGTGCCAGCAGTTTTAGAGCCACCTACGAGCAGTACTTC	CASSFRATYEQYF	TRBV12-3/TRBV12-4	few	TRBJ2-7	.
TGCGCCAGCAGCTTGGTTGGACAGGGTGGGACTGAAGCTTTCTTT	CASSLVGQGGTEAFF	TRBV5-1	.	TRBJ1-1	TRBD1
TGTGCCGAGGGCTCCGGTAACTATGGCTACACCTTC	CAEGSGNYGYTF	TRBV10-3	few	TRBJ1-2	.
TGTGCCAGCAGCCAACATTGGGGTTGGAATTCACCCCTCCACTTC	CASSQHWGWNSPLHF	TRBV14	.	TRBJ1-6	.
TGTGCCACCAGCCCAGGGGGCTCCTACGAGCAGTACTTC	CATSPGGSYEQYF	TRBV24-1	few	TRBJ2-7	TRBD1
TGTGCCATCAGTCCAACAGGGGGCGTCTATGGCTACACCTTC	CAISPTGGVYGYTF	TRBV10-3	many	TRBJ1-2	TRBD1
TGTGCCACCAGCAGAGAACGGAAGGCCGAGCAGTACTTC	CATSRERKAEQYF	TRBV15	many	TRBJ2-7	.
TGTGCCAGCAGTTTCTCCAGGCTTCGCTACGAGCAGTACTTC	CASSFSRLRYEQYF	TRBV7-8	.	TRBJ2-7	.
TGTGCCAGCAGTTTATCGGACAGGGAGTGGCATGGCTACACCTTC	CASSLSDREWHGYTF	TRBV27	.	TRBJ1-2	TRBD1
TGCGCCAGCAGCCTTCGACGGGACACTGAAGCTTTCTTT	CASSLRRDTEAFF	TRBV5-1	many	TRBJ1-1	.
TGTGCCAGCAGATTCGCTAGCGGAGAGACCCAGTACTTC	CASRFASGETQYF	TRBV12-3/TRBV12-4	.	TRBJ2-5	TRBD2
TGTGCCACCAGCAGCGTTCGACAGGGAGCCGGGGAGCTGTTTTTT	CATSSVRQGAGELFF	TRBV15	few	TRBJ2-2	TRBD1
TGTGCCAGCAGCCCAAGACAGGGGAGTAACACCGGGGAGCTGTTTTTT	CASSPRQGSNTGELFF	TRBV7-9	many	TRBJ2-2	TRBD1
TGCAGTGCTAGAGAGGGGATAGGCGCCTCTAACTATGGCTACACCTTC	CSAREGIGASNYGYTF	TRBV20-1	.	TRBJ1-2	.
TGTGCCAGTAGTTATGCTGGACAGGGACTCTCCTACGAGCAGTACTTC	CASSYAGQGLSYEQYF	TRBV19	.	TRBJ2-7	TRBD1
TGTGCCAGCAGCTTTTTCCCGGCTGTGAACACTGAAGCTTTCTTT	CASSFFPAVNTEAFF	TRBV5-4	.	TRBJ1-1	.
TGTGCCAGCGGGGGTCTATTCGGGGAGCTGTTTTTT	CASGGLFGELFF	TRBV12-3/TRBV12-4	.	TRBJ2-2	.
TGTGCCAGCTCACTACAGGGGGCGCGGGGTGCTTTCTTT	CASSLQGARGAFF	TRBV7-9	.	TRBJ1-1	TRBD1
TGTGCCAGCAGGGGAACAGGCCCCAATAATTCACCCCTCCACTTT	CASRGTGPNNSPLHF	TRBV2	.	TRBJ1-6	.
TGTGCCAGCAGTCGAGAAAATCAGCCCCAGCATTTT	CASSRENQPQHF	TRBV24-1	.	TRBJ1-5	.
TGTGCCAGCAGCTTAGTGACAGGCGGAAAACTGTTTTTT	CASSLVTGGKLFF	TRBV5-4	few	TRBJ1-4	.
TGTGCCAGCTCACAGACAGATATGGGCTACACCTTC	CASSQTDMGYTF	TRBV6-6	few	TRBJ1-2	.
TGCAGTGCTAGAGGGACTAGCGGAACCGGGGAGCTGTTTTTT	CSARGTSGTGELFF	TRBV20-1	.	TRBJ2-2	TRBD2
TGTGCCAGCAGCTGGGGGACAGGGGTAAATCAGCCCCAGCATTTT	CASSWGTGVNQPQHF	TRBV7-9	.	TRBJ1-5	TRBD1
TGCGCCAGCAGCCAAGTGGGGCTGGGCGAGCAGTACTTC	CASSQVGLGEQYF	TRBV4-1	.	TRBJ2-7	.
TGTGCCAGCAGCTTAACGTCAGGCCTCAACGTCCTGACTTTC	CASSLTSGLNVLTF	TRBV7-9	many	TRBJ2-6	.
TGTGCCATCAGTGACAACCGGGCCGCTATTGGTGAAGCTTTCTTT	CAISDNRAAIGEAFF	TRBV10-3	.	TRBJ1-1	.
TGTGCCAGCAGCGTTGAAGAACAGGGGGCCGGAGGCTACACCTTC	CASSVEEQGAGGYTF	TRBV14	.	TRBJ1-2	TRBD1
TGTGCCAGTAGTATCGCGACTGGAACCTACGAGCATTTT	CASSIATGTYEHF	TRBV19	.	TRBJ1-5	.
TGTGCCGGCAGCTTAGGGGGGGATCAGCCCCAGCATTTT	CAGSLGGDQPQHF	TRBV7-9	.	TRBJ1-5	.
TGTGCCAGCAGCGTAGAGGTGGGAGCCTATGGCTACACCTTC	CASSVEVGAYGYTF	TRBV9	.	TRBJ1-2	.
TGTGCCAGCAGCCCCCTTAACCTGAGGGACTACCCCTACGAGCAGTACTTC	CASSPLNLRDYPYEQYF	TRBV11-1	.	TRBJ2-7	TRBD2
TGTGCCAGCAGCTTAGTACGGGGTGTGGGGCCCCAGCATTTT	CASSLVRGVGPQHF	TRBV7-2	many	TRBJ1-5	.